This T cell receptor (beta chain) was sequenced for a study of technical replicates of blood from a few donors. Trimming pared 2 bases from V and 1 base from J, leaving 9 bases between. Germline loops: CDR1 KGHSH, CDR2 LQKENI. The CDR3 consists of 16 residues. Assay used: immunoSEQ multiplex PCR; TCRdb lists only in-frame clones, some missing. The table records around 50,000 clones, approximately 95% of them present only once. The chain has TRBV18 and TRBJ2-6; TRBD1 is a possible D gene (6 bases). The material sequenced was T cells isolated from PBMCs. The clonotype originates from a human donor in good health. The CDR3 region is CASSPVTGSGANVLTF. The CDR3 DNA sequence: TGTGCCAGCTCACCAGTCACAGGGTCTGGGGCCAACGTCCTGACTTTC.